These 17 T cell receptor beta chains share one sample of origin, sequenced in a study of T-cell reconstitution after alpha-beta-depleted transplantation in children. TCRbeta library construction was performed incorporating unique molecular identifiers. TCRdb re-called the PCR reads with MiXCR, one entry per CDR3 protein. The sample lists roughly 610,000 distinct CDR3 sequences; roughly 10% were seen once. The source material was PBMCs from the stem cell graft donor, sampled from the stem cell graft. Source of these receptors: a human donor who donated a stem cell graft to a child with acute myeloid leukemia.

This clonotype was picked up a small number of times. The V gene is TRBV20-1, the J gene TRBJ1-1; D gene unclear. The CDR3 has 13 amino acids. Germline V gives CDR1 DFQATT, CDR2 SNEGSKA (reference sequence). Trimming removed 4 bases from V and 4 bases from J, with 13 bases in between. CDR3 coding DNA: TGCAGTGCTAAGGACGGCCCGCGCACTGAAGCTTTCTTT. This gives the protein CSAKDGPRTEAFF.

This clonotype has more than one count but fewer than ten. The chain recombines TRBV4-3 with TRBJ2-2; TRBD2 matches 7 bases. The V gene end was trimmed by 4 bases and the J gene end by 6 bases; junction bases not matched to a gene: 11. CDR3 length: 16 amino acids. Germline values: CDR1 LGHNA, CDR2 YSLEER. CDR3 region: CASSRWGGSGAGELFF. The CDR3 region has the DNA TGCGCCAGCAGCCGGTGGGGCGGGAGCGGCGCCGGGGAGCTGTTTTTT.

This clonotype was observed many times. This chain connects TRBV12-3 or TRBV12-4 to TRBJ2-2, with TRBD2 identical over 7 bases. This CDR3 contains 11 residues. With V trimmed by 7 bases and J by 8 bases, 1 base remained unmatched. The CDR3 protein is CASNSGGELFF. DNA for the CDR3: TGTGCCAGCAATAGCGGGGGGGAGCTGTTTTTT.

A few counts support this clonotype. The rearrangement joins TRBV6-5 to TRBJ1-1, with TRBD1 as a possible D gene (5 bases). This CDR3 region has 16 residues. Germline CDR1 is MNHEY and CDR2 is SVGAGI. Between the trimmed V and J ends, which lost 1 base and 1 base, there was a span of 13 bases. CDR3 amino acids: CASSYLRPQGNTEAFF. CDR3 DNA: TGTGCCAGCAGTTACTTACGCCCTCAGGGGAACACTGAAGCTTTCTTT.

A word on this clonotype: A much more abundant neighbour one base away suggests this may be a read error. The chain carries TRBV9 and TRBJ2-1; D not resolved. The CDR3 has 11 residues. Germline V lookup: CDR1 SGDLS, CDR2 YYNGEE. V gave up 3 bases and J gave up 6 bases, with 4 bases separating them. CDR3 protein: CASSEANEQFF. The CDR3 DNA sequence: TGTGCCAGCAGCGAGGCCAATGAGCAGTTCTTC. Using reference TRBV9 and TRBJ2-1 for the parts outside the CDR3, the full variable domain is DSGVTQTPKHLITATGQRVTLRCSPRSGDLSVYWYQQSLDQGLQFLIQYYNGEERAKGNILERFSAQQFPDLHSELNLSSLELGDSALYFCASSEANEQFFGPGTRLTVL.

In this sample, this clonotype turned up many times. V is TRBV24-1 and J is TRBJ2-1; 8 nucleotides align to TRBD2. The germline gives CDR1 KGHDR, CDR2 SFDVKD. V trimming: 5 bases; J trimming: 4 bases; junction bases outside the gene matches: 6. The CDR3 consists of 15 residues. The CDR3 loop reads CATSVTGGAYNEQFF. DNA of the CDR3: TGTGCCACCAGTGTCACGGGAGGGGCGTACAATGAGCAGTTCTTC.

This clonotype showed up many times. The J gene is TRBJ2-7, the V gene TRBV5-1; a weak D match, TRBD2 (5 bases). CDR1 is SGHRS and CDR2 is YFSETQ in the germline V gene. V shed 4 bases and J shed 2 bases, with 13 bases lying between them. The CDR3 sequence is 14 residues long. The CDR3: CASSRAVEAYEQYF. DNA for the CDR3: TGCGCCAGCAGCAGGGCGGTGGAGGCCTACGAGCAGTACTTC.

This clonotype was observed a handful of times. The chain uses TRBV12-3 or TRBV12-4 and TRBJ2-7; the match to TRBD2 covers 13 bases. The length of the CDR3 is 16 residues. The ends lost 6 bases at V and 2 bases at J; junction bases unmatched: 7. The CDR3 sequence is CASRDGTSGKTYEQYF. In DNA, the CDR3 is TGTGCCAGCAGGGACGGGACTAGCGGGAAGACCTACGAGCAGTACTTC.

This clonotype was detected only a few times. The rearrangement uses TRBV29-1 and TRBJ2-3; weak D call: TRBD2 (6 bases). Germline V gene data show CDR1 as SQVTM and CDR2 as ANQGSEA. The V end was cut by 3 bases, the J end by 6 bases, with 10 bases between. The CDR3 is made up of 12 amino acids. The chain's CDR3 is CSVDPGVDTQYF. CDR3 nucleotide sequence: TGCAGCGTTGATCCGGGGGTTGATACGCAGTATTTT.

This clonotype was counted ten times or more. The chain carries TRBV20-1 and TRBJ2-3, with D possibly matching TRBD1 (6 bases). Per the germline V gene, CDR1 is DFQATT and CDR2 is SNEGSKA (reference sequence). The length of the CDR3 is 14 residues. The ends were cut back, 1 base at V and 2 bases at J, with 10 bases in the middle. As DNA, the CDR3 is TGCAGTGCTAGAGGGAGACAGGACACAGATACGCAGTATTTT. It translates to CSARGRQDTDTQYF.

The genes are TRBV7-9 and TRBJ2-7; tentative D call: TRBD1 (6 bases). Trimming took off 5 bases at V and 3 bases at J, with 11 bases between the two ends. This CDR3 contains 13 residues. In germline, CDR1 is SEHNR, CDR2 FQNEAQ (reference sequence). CDR3 in amino acids: CASSPGVDYEQYF. In DNA form, the CDR3 reads TGTGCCAGCAGCCCAGGGGTAGACTACGAGCAGTACTTC. The variable domain in full, completed from reference TRBV7-9 and TRBJ2-7, reads DTGVSQNPRHKITKRGQNVTFRCDPISEHNRLYWYRQTLGQGPEFLTYFQNEAQLEKSRLLSDRFSAERPKGSFSTLEIQRTEQGDSAMYLCASSPGVDYEQYFGPGTRLTVT.

V usage is TRBV6-2 or TRBV6-3 and J usage is TRBJ2-1; D unresolved. The germline CDR1 and CDR2 sequences are MNHEY and SVGEGT. Between the trimmed V and J ends, which lost 2 bases and 9 bases, there was a span of 8 bases. The CDR3 sequence is 12 residues long. CDR3 DNA sequence: TGTGCCAGCAGTTACGCGCCGGGTGAGCAGTTCTTC. Translation: CASSYAPGEQFF.

This clonotype was counted only a few times. The V call is TRBV7-9, the J call TRBJ2-3, with TRBD1 identical over 9 bases. V shed 5 bases, J shed 4 bases, and the junction held 10 bases outside the gene matches. The CDR3 has 16 amino acids. Germline assignment: CDR1 SEHNR and CDR2 FQNEAQ (reference sequence). In nucleotides, the CDR3 is TGTGCCAGCAGCCGATACACGGGACAGGGATCAGATACGCAGTATTTT. Translating it yields CASSRYTGQGSDTQYF. Full variable domain (outside the CDR3, taken from reference TRBV7-9 and TRBJ2-3): DTGVSQNPRHKITKRGQNVTFRCDPISEHNRLYWYRQTLGQGPEFLTYFQNEAQLEKSRLLSDRFSAERPKGSFSTLEIQRTEQGDSAMYLCASSRYTGQGSDTQYFGPGTRLTVL.

The chain is built from TRBV6-2 or TRBV6-3 and TRBJ2-1; possible D gene TRBD1, 6 bases. This CDR3 has 14 amino acids. Looked up from germline, CDR1 is MNHEY and CDR2 is SVGEGT. V lost 11 bases, J lost 3 bases, and 17 bases lay in between. The CDR3 is CAGGERGNYNEQFF. The CDR3 DNA reads as TGTGCCGGAGGTGAGAGGGGGAACTACAATGAGCAGTTCTTC.

The chain carries TRBV29-1 and TRBJ1-2; D is perhaps TRBD1 (6 bases). This CDR3 has 11 amino acids. The germline V and J ends were trimmed by 5 bases and 8 bases, with 12 bases remaining between them. Germline V gives CDR1 SQVTM, CDR2 ANQGSEA. CDR3 in DNA: TGCAGCGTTTGGGGGCGGGAGGGCTACACCTTC. This gives the protein CSVWGREGYTF.

This clonotype was seen only a few times. J is TRBJ2-5 and V is TRBV29-1, with TRBD2 matching over 16 bases. Germline loops: CDR1 SQVTM, CDR2 ANQGSEA. V shed 3 bases, J shed 6 bases, and the junction held 1 base outside the gene matches. The CDR3 is 14 residues long. The CDR3 sequence: CSVEGLAGGQTQYF. The CDR3 DNA reads as TGCAGCGTTGAGGGACTAGCGGGAGGGCAGACCCAGTACTTC.

This clonotype was detected only a few times. This chain links TRBV6-6 with TRBJ2-6; D remains ambiguous. The V gene lost 5 bases and the J gene lost 4 bases, with 6 bases spanning the gap. Germline CDR1 and CDR2: MNHNY and SVGAGI (reference sequence). The CDR3 is 13 amino acids. The CDR3 DNA follows: TGTGCCAGCAGTCATCCGGGGGCCAACGTCCTGACTTTC. As protein: CASSHPGANVLTF.